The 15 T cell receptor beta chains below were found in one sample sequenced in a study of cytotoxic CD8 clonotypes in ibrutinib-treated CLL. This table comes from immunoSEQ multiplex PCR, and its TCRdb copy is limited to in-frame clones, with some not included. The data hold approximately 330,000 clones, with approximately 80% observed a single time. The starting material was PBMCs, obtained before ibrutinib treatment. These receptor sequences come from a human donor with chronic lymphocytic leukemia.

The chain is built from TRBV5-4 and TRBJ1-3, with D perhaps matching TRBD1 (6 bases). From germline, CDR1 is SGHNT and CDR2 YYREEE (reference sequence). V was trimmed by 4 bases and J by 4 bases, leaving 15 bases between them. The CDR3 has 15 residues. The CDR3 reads CASSPRGASGNTIYF. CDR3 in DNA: TGTGCCAGCAGCCCACGGGGGGCGAGCGGAAACACCATATATTTT.

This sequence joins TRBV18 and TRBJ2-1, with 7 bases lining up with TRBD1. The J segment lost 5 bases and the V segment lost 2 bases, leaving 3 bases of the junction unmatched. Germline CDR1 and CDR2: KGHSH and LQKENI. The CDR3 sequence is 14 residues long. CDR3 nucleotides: TGTGCCAGCTCACCAACAGGGGCGGACAATGAGCAGTTCTTC. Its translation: CASSPTGADNEQFF.

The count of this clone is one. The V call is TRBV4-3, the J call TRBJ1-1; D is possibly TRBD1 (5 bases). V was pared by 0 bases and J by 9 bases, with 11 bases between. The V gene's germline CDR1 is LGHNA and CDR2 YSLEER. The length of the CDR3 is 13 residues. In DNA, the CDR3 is TGCGCCAGCAGCCAAGATTTTCAGGGACAAGCTTTCTTT. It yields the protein CASSQDFQGQAFF.

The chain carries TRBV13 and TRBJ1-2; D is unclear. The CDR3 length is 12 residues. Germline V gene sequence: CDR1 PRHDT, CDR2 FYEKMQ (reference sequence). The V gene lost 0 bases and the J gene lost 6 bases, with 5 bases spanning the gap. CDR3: CASSLGGNGYTF. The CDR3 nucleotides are TGTGCCAGCAGCTTAGGAGGGAATGGCTACACCTTC.

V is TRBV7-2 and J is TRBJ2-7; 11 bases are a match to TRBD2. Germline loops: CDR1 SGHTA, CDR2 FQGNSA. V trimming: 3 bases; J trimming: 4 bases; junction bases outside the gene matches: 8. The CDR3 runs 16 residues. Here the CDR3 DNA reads TGTGCCAGCAGCTTGATAGCGGGAGGGCCATTATACGAGCAGTACTTC. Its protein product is CASSLIAGGPLYEQYF.

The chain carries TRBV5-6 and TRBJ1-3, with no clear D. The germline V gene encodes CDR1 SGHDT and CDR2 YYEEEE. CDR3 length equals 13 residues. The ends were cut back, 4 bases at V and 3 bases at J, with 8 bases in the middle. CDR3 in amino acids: CASSLRVGNTIYF. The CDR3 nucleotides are TGTGCCAGCAGCCTAAGGGTTGGAAACACCATATATTTT.

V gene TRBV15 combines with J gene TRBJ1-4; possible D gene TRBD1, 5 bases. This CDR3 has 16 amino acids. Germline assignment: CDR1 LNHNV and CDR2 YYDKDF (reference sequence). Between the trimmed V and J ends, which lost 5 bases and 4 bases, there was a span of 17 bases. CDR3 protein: CATSPHGRAINEKLFF. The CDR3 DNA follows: TGTGCCACCAGCCCCCACGGCAGGGCAATTAATGAAAAACTGTTTTTT. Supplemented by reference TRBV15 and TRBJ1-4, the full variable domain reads DAMVIQNPRYQVTQFGKPVTLSCSQTLNHNVMYWYQQKSSQAPKLLFHYYDKDFNNEADTPDNFQSRRPNTSFCFLDIRSPGLGDTAMYLCATSPHGRAINEKLFFGSGTQLSVL.

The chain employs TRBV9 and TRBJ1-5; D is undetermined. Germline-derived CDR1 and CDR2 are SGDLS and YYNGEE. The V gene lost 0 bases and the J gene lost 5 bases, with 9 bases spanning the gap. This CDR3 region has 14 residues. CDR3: CASSVGGQDQPQHF. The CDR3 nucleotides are TGTGCCAGCAGCGTAGGGGGTCAAGATCAGCCCCAGCATTTT.

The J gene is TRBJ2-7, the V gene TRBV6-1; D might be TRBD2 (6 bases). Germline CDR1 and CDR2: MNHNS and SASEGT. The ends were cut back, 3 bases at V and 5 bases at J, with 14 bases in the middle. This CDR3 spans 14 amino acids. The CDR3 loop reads CASSEIRENDEQYF. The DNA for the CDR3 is TGTGCCAGCAGTGAGATCCGGGAGAACGACGAGCAGTACTTC.

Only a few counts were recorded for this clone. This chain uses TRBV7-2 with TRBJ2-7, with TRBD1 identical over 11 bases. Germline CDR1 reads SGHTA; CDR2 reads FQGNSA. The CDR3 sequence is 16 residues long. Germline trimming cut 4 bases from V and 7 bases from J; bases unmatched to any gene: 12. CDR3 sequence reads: CASSSLRDRGSLEQYF. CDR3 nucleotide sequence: TGTGCCAGCAGCTCCCTTCGGGACAGGGGGTCGTTGGAGCAGTACTTC. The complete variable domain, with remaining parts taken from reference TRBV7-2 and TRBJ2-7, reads GAGVSQSPSNKVTEKGKDVELRCDPISGHTALYWYRQSLGQGLEFLIYFQGNSAPDKSGLPSDRFSAERTGGSVSTLTIQRTQQEDSAVYLCASSSLRDRGSLEQYFGPGTRLTVT.

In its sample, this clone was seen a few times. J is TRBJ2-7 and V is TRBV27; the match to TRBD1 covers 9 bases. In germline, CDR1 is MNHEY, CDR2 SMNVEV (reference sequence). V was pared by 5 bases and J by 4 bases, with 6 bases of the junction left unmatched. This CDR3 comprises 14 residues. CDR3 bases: TGTGCCAGCAGTGCCGGGACAGGGTTTTACGAGCAGTACTTC. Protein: CASSAGTGFYEQYF.

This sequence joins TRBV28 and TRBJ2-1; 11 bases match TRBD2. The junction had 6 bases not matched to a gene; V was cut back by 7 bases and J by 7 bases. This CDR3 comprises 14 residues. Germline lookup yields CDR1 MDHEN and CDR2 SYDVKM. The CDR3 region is CASISGRARNEQFF. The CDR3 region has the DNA TGTGCCAGCATTAGCGGGAGGGCCCGAAATGAGCAGTTCTTC.

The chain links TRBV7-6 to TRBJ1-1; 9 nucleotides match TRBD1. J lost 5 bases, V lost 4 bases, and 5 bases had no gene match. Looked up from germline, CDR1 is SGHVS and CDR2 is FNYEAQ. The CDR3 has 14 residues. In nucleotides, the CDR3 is TGTGCCAGCAGCTCCCAGACAGGGGGGACTGAAGCTTTCTTT. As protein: CASSSQTGGTEAFF.

Written as DNA, the CDR3 is TGTGCCAGCAGAAATAGCGGTCGGTACGAGCAGTACTTC. It encodes CASRNSGRYEQYF. The chain links TRBV11-2 to TRBJ2-7; possibly TRBD2 for D (6 bases). Germline lookup yields CDR1 SGHAT and CDR2 FQNNGV. CDR3 size: 13 residues. The V gene lost 6 bases and the J gene lost 4 bases, with 13 bases spanning the gap.

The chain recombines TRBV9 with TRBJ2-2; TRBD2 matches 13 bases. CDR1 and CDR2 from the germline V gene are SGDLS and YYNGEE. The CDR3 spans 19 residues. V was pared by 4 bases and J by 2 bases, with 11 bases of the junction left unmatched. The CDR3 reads CASSPRTSGSSPNTGELFF. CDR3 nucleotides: TGTGCCAGCAGCCCACGGACTAGCGGGAGTTCCCCCAACACCGGGGAGCTGTTTTTT.